The 25 T cell receptor beta chains listed next were all sequenced from one sample in a study of response to subunit inactivated influenza vaccine. One entry per CDR3 protein, called by TCRdb with MiXCR from the RT-PCR reads. The sample shows about 650,000 distinct CDR3 sequences, approximately 14% of them seen only once. Sample: PBMCs from blood, taken less than 15 days before vaccination. The receptors come from a man in his fifties or sixties who received an inactivated influenza vaccine.

This clonotype appeared a few times. V gene TRBV7-2 combines with J gene TRBJ1-3; D may be TRBD1 (5 bases). CDR3 length equals 15 residues. Germline-derived CDR1 and CDR2 are SGHTA and FQGNSA. Trimming pared 3 bases from V and 0 bases from J, leaving 9 bases between. The CDR3 nucleotides read TGTGCCAGCAGCTTTAGGGGTCGCTCTGGAAACACCATATATTTT. This translates into CASSFRGRSGNTIYF.

This clonotype occurred many times. The rearrangement joins TRBV20-1 to TRBJ2-7, with D maybe TRBD1 (6 bases). The CDR3 sequence is 15 residues long. Between the trimmed V and J ends, which lost 4 bases and 0 bases, there was a span of 16 bases. The germline V gene encodes CDR1 DFQATT and CDR2 SNEGSKA (reference sequence). CDR3 region: CSAITRDTSSYEQYF. The CDR3 DNA is TGCAGTGCTATTACACGGGACACCAGCTCCTACGAGCAGTACTTC.

This clonotype was seen at least ten times. J is TRBJ2-5 and V is TRBV29-1; 11 nucleotides match TRBD1. J lost 4 bases, V lost 6 bases, and 1 base had no gene match. The germline gives CDR1 SQVTM, CDR2 ANQGSEA. This CDR3 region has 12 residues. The DNA of the CDR3 is TGCAGCGTGGGACAGGGGGGAGAGACCCAGTACTTC. Its protein product is CSVGQGGETQYF. Together with reference TRBV29-1 and TRBJ2-5, the CDR3 gives the full variable domain: SAVISQKPSRDICQRGTSLTIQCQVDSQVTMMFWYRQQPGQSLTLIATANQGSEATYESGFVIDKFPISRPNLTFSTLTVSNMSPEDSSIYLCSVGQGGETQYFGPGTRLLVL.

This clonotype showed up many times. V is TRBV12-3 or TRBV12-4 and J is TRBJ1-1, with no clear D. Trimming cost V 2 bases and J 8 bases, with 12 bases left between them. The CDR3 is 13 residues long. CDR3 protein: CASSLQSGREAFF. DNA for the CDR3: TGTGCCAGCAGTTTACAGTCTGGGCGGGAAGCTTTCTTT.

This clonotype occurred a few times. The J gene is TRBJ2-7, the V gene TRBV4-1; possible D gene TRBD1, 6 bases. V dropped 0 bases and J dropped 2 bases, with 8 bases sitting between them. The CDR3 contains 14 residues. The germline CDR1 and CDR2 sequences are MGHRA and YSYEKL. In nucleotides, the CDR3 is TGCGCCAGCAGCCAAGATCAGGGGACCTACGAGCAGTACTTC. As protein: CASSQDQGTYEQYF.

V usage is TRBV4-3 and J usage is TRBJ2-1; 15 bases are shared with TRBD2. The CDR3 sequence is 17 residues long. Germline V gene sequence: CDR1 LGHNA, CDR2 YSLEER. J gave up 3 bases and V 5 bases, and 5 bases lay outside the gene matches. The CDR3 here is CASSEGLAGGRYNEQFF. For the CDR3, the DNA is TGCGCCAGCAGCGAGGGACTAGCGGGGGGACGCTACAATGAGCAGTTCTTC.

This clonotype turned up a few times. The V call is TRBV7-2, the J call TRBJ1-5; D not certain. The V gene's germline CDR1 is SGHTA and CDR2 FQGNSA. The V end lost 1 base, the J end lost 4 bases, and 8 bases lay between the germline ends. The length of the CDR3 is 14 residues. In nucleotides, the CDR3 is TGTGCCAGCAGCTTAGTCAGCAGGAATCAGCCCCAGCATTTT. Translating gives CASSLVSRNQPQHF. The full variable domain, with the rest looked up from reference TRBV7-2 and TRBJ1-5, is GAGVSQSPSNKVTEKGKDVELRCDPISGHTALYWYRQSLGQGLEFLIYFQGNSAPDKSGLPSDRFSAERTGGSVSTLTIQRTQQEDSAVYLCASSLVSRNQPQHFGDGTRLSIL.

This rearrangement joins TRBV28 to TRBJ1-1; 7 bases match TRBD1. The V segment lost 5 bases and the J segment 2 bases; nucleotides outside the gene matches: 14. Looked up from germline, CDR1 is MDHEN and CDR2 is SYDVKM. This CDR3 has 17 amino acids. The CDR3 nucleotides are TGTGCCAGCAGTCCCAACTCCATACGAGGGGGCAACACTGAAGCTTTCTTT. Its translation is CASSPNSIRGGNTEAFF.

The rearrangement joins TRBV28 to TRBJ1-3; D is unclear. The ends were cut back, 7 bases at V and 10 bases at J, with 17 bases in the middle. This CDR3 contains 13 residues. Germline lookup yields CDR1 MDHEN and CDR2 SYDVKM. CDR3 protein: CASKGPRLGTIYF. CDR3 sequence (DNA): TGTGCCAGCAAAGGCCCGCGGCTCGGAACCATATATTTT.

The CDR3 sequence is CASSPPAGAYSYEQYF. The DNA of the CDR3 is TGTGCCAGCAGTCCTCCCGCGGGGGCCTACTCCTACGAGCAGTACTTC. This sequence joins TRBV6-1 and TRBJ2-7; tentative D call: TRBD2 (7 bases). The ends were cut back, 5 bases at V and 0 bases at J, with 17 bases in the middle. The CDR3 consists of 16 residues. Germline CDR1 is MNHNS and CDR2 is SASEGT.

This clonotype was counted many times. The chain recombines TRBV20-1 with TRBJ1-1; the D is unclear. V dropped 5 bases and J dropped 2 bases, with 9 bases sitting between them. The CDR3 has 12 residues. Germline assignment: CDR1 DFQATT and CDR2 SNEGSKA (reference sequence). The chain's CDR3 is CSAGRRNTEAFF. The CDR3 DNA reads as TGCAGTGCTGGGCGTAGAAACACTGAAGCTTTCTTT.

The sample holds a few counts of this clonotype. The chain uses TRBV15 and TRBJ2-1; D may be TRBD2 (5 bases). Deletions cut 0 bases from V and 12 bases from J, with 18 bases between. This CDR3 has 15 amino acids. The germline V gene encodes CDR1 LNHNV and CDR2 YYDKDF (reference sequence). CDR3 region: CATSRDPGGPKGQFF. DNA for the CDR3: TGTGCCACCAGCAGAGATCCGGGCGGGCCGAAAGGGCAGTTCTTC.

The rearrangement uses TRBV20-1 and TRBJ2-7; D call uncertain. The ends were cut back, 5 bases at V and 1 base at J, with 15 bases in the middle. Germline CDR1 and CDR2: DFQATT and SNEGSKA (reference sequence). This CDR3 has 14 residues. The CDR3 nucleotides read TGCAGTGCTTTGCCCCCGGCTGGGTCCTACGAGCAGTACTTC. Translation: CSALPPAGSYEQYF.

The J gene is TRBJ2-3, the V gene TRBV4-2, with D perhaps matching TRBD2 (6 bases). CDR1 LGHNA and CDR2 YNFKEQ come from the germline V gene. With 4 bases removed from V and 1 base from J, the gap between germline ends came to 15 bases. The CDR3 runs to 16 residues. CDR3 DNA: TGTGCCAGCAGCCCCCTCTCCGCGGGGCGCACAGATACGCAGTATTTT. It specifies CASSPLSAGRTDTQYF.

This clonotype was detected many times. The gene calls are TRBV28 and TRBJ1-1; possible D gene TRBD1, 5 bases. This CDR3 is 14 amino acids long. Trimming shortened V by 5 bases and J by 5 bases, and 15 bases separated the two germline ends. The germline V gene has CDR1 MDHEN and CDR2 SYDVKM. This chain's CDR3 is CASSPFRGGTEAFF. The CDR3, as DNA: TGTGCCAGCAGTCCCTTTAGGGGAGGGACTGAAGCTTTCTTT.

The J gene is TRBJ2-1, the V gene TRBV3-1; D is undetermined. The V gene's germline CDR1 is LGHDT and CDR2 YNNKEL (reference sequence). Between the trimmed V and J ends, which lost 1 base and 12 bases, there was a span of 7 bases. CDR3 size: 11 residues. CDR3 DNA: TGTGCCAGCAGCCAAGGGCCAGGGCAGTTCTTC. Protein: CASSQGPGQFF.

This clonotype came up many times. The chain carries TRBV6-5 and TRBJ2-5; D might be TRBD2 (6 bases). Germline V lookup: CDR1 MNHEY, CDR2 SVGAGI. This CDR3 comprises 16 residues. V lost 4 bases and J lost 2, with 17 bases in between. The CDR3 DNA reads as TGTGCCAGCAGTTCGCCCCCGAGGGGAGGTCAAGAGACCCAGTACTTC. This codes for CASSSPPRGGQETQYF.

The chain has TRBV4-2 and TRBJ2-3; 9 positions match TRBD1. J gave up 0 bases and V 1 base, and 5 bases lay outside the gene matches. The CDR3 has 17 residues. Germline V lookup: CDR1 LGHNA, CDR2 YNFKEQ. The CDR3 reads CASSQATGGYSTDTQYF. The CDR3 region has the DNA TGTGCCAGCAGCCAAGCTACAGGGGGCTATAGCACAGATACGCAGTATTTT.

This clonotype was seen a handful of times. This rearrangement joins TRBV4-3 to TRBJ1-1; TRBD1 might be the D (6 bases). Trimming removed 0 bases from V and 0 bases from J, with 14 bases in between. This CDR3 has 17 amino acids. The germline V gene has CDR1 LGHNA and CDR2 YSLEER. This chain's CDR3 is CASSQETGQLMNTEAFF. The CDR3 DNA sequence: TGCGCCAGCAGCCAAGAAACGGGACAACTCATGAACACTGAAGCTTTCTTT.

This clonotype was recorded at least ten times. CDR3 in amino acids: CASSQQISSYEQYF. DNA for the CDR3: TGTGCCAGCAGCCAACAGATCAGCTCCTACGAGCAGTACTTC. The chain is built from TRBV28 and TRBJ2-7, with unresolved D. The CDR3 runs to 14 residues. Trimming removed 6 bases at V and 0 bases at J, with 12 bases between. Germline V CDR1 and CDR2: MDHEN, SYDVKM. The full variable domain, its missing parts supplied by reference TRBV28 and TRBJ2-7, is DVKVTQSSRYLVKRTGEKVFLECVQDMDHENMFWYRQDPGLGLRLIYFSYDVKMKEKGDIPEGYSVSREKKERFSLILESASTNQTSMYLCASSQQISSYEQYFGPGTRLTVT.

This clonotype came up many times. The chain uses TRBV29-1 and TRBJ2-7, with 8 positions matching TRBD1. The CDR3 runs 13 residues. Germline V gene data show CDR1 as SQVTM and CDR2 as ANQGSEA. The V segment lost 4 bases and the J segment 4 bases; nucleotides outside the gene matches: 6. The CDR3 region has the DNA TGCAGCGTTGTTTCGGGACAGGCTTACGAGCAGTACTTC. Residues: CSVVSGQAYEQYF.

This clonotype was observed at least ten times. This sequence joins TRBV4-1 and TRBJ2-7, with 8 bases identical to TRBD1. In germline, CDR1 is MGHRA, CDR2 YSYEKL. CDR3 length: 14 residues. V was clipped by 2 bases and J by 5 bases; unmatched bases: 5. DNA of the CDR3: TGCGCCAGCAGCCAATGGACAGGGAGGAACGAGCAGTACTTC. This encodes CASSQWTGRNEQYF.

This clonotype was observed a few times. V gene TRBV19 combines with J gene TRBJ2-7; TRBD2 matches at 11 bases. Trimming took 6 bases from V and 4 from J; bases not matched to a gene: 8. Germline V CDR1 and CDR2: LNHDA, SQIVND (reference sequence). This CDR3 is built from 15 residues. The CDR3 DNA reads TGTGCCAGTAGCTTGACTAGCGGGACCCTTTACGAGCAGTACTTC. Protein: CASSLTSGTLYEQYF.

J is TRBJ2-7 and V is TRBV5-1; possible D gene TRBD2, 5 bases. This CDR3 comprises 15 residues. Trimming pared 4 bases from V and 2 bases from J, leaving 16 bases between. Germline CDR1 reads SGHRS; CDR2 reads YFSETQ. The CDR3 DNA follows: TGCGCCAGCAGCCCCCGGGATCCCGTCCCCTACGAGCAGTACTTC. Amino acids: CASSPRDPVPYEQYF.

The table lists this clonotype with a few counts. The chain combines TRBV3-1 with TRBJ2-7; no clear D gene. CDR1 and CDR2 (germline): LGHDT, YNNKEL (reference sequence). Trimming cost V 2 bases and J 1 base, with 9 bases left between them. The length of the CDR3 is 14 residues. The CDR3 protein is CASSQQRTSYEQYF. The CDR3 DNA is TGTGCCAGCAGCCAACAACGGACGTCCTACGAGCAGTACTTC.